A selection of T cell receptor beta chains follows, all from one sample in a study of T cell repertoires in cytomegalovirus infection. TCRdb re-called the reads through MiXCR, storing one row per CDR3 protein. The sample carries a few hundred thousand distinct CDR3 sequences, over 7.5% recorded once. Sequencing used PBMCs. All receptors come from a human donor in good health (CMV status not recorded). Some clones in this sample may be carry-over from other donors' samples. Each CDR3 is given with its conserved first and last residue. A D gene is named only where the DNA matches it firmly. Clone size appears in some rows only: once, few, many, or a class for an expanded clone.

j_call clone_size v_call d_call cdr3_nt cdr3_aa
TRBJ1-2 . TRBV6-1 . TGTGCCAGCAGCCCAGGGGCCGCAGTCGTCTATGGCTACACCTTC CASSPGAAVVYGYTF
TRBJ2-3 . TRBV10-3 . TGTGCCATCAGTGAGTTCGGGCAGACCAGCACAGATACGCAGTATTTT CAISEFGQTSTDTQYF
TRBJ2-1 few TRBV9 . TGTGCCAGCAGCGCCCAGGGTCCAGCTGAGCAGTTCTTC CASSAQGPAEQFF
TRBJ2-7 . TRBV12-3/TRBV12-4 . TGTGCCAGCAGTTCCGCAAGTCAATGGGCTAGTCCCTACGAGCAGTACTTC CASSSASQWASPYEQYF
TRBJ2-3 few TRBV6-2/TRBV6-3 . TGTGCCACCCGGAGGAAGGGAGCAACAGATACGCAGTATTTT CATRRKGATDTQYF
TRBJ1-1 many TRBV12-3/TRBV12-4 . TGTGCCAGCAGTTTTGGCACAGCCGGAAGAAACACTGAAGCTTTCTTT CASSFGTAGRNTEAFF
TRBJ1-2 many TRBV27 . TGTGCCAGCAGTTTATCTACAGGCCATGGCTACACCTTC CASSLSTGHGYTF
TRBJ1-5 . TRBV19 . TGTGCCAGTAGTATCCGGCCCGTGAATCAGCCCCAGCATTTT CASSIRPVNQPQHF
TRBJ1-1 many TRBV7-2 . TGTGCCAGCAGCTTAGATGCAGGGGTAGGGACTGAAGCTTTCTTT CASSLDAGVGTEAFF
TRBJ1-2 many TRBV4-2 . TGTGCCAGCAGCCAAGAGCTGGCCGTCAGGAACCATTTGGGGCACTATGGCTACACCTTC CASSQELAVRNHLGHYGYTF
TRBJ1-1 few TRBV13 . TGTGCCAGCAGCAAGACGGGACGGTTGAACACTGAAGCTTTCTTT CASSKTGRLNTEAFF
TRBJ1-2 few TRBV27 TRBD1 TGTGCCAGCAGTTTACGGACAGGGTTATCTGATGGCTACACCTTC CASSLRTGLSDGYTF
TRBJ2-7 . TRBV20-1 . TGCAGTGCTAGAGGGACAGACTCCTACGAGCAGTACTTC CSARGTDSYEQYF
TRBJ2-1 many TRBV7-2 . TGTGCCAGCAGCGTTCGACAGCAATCGGTTAGCTCCTACAATGAGCAGTTCTTC CASSVRQQSVSSYNEQFF
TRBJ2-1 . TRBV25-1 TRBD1 TGTGCCAGCAGTGATCCGGGACAGCCATACAATGAGCAGTTCTTC CASSDPGQPYNEQFF
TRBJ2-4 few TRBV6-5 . TGTGCCAGCAGTCCTAGGATAGCCAAAAACATTCAGTACTTC CASSPRIAKNIQYF
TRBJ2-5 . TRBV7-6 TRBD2 TGTGCCAGCAGCCGGGCGGGTTGGCGGGAGATGGGAGAGTCCCAGTACTTC CASSRAGWREMGESQYF
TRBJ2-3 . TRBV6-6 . TGTGCCAGCCGCAGCCCCCTCACAGATACGCAGTATTTT CASRSPLTDTQYF
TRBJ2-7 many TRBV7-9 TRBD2 TGTGCCAGCAGCCCGCGTCGAACTAGCGGGAGGATCAACGAGCAGTACTTC CASSPRRTSGRINEQYF
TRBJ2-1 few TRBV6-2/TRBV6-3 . TGTGCCAGCAGAAGACCAGAGGATGAGCAGTTCTTC CASRRPEDEQFF
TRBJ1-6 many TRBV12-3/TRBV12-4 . TGTGCCAGCAGTTTACCCGCCCATGGCCGGCTAGATTCACCCCTCCACTTT CASSLPAHGRLDSPLHF
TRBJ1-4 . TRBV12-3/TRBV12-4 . TGTGCCAGCACCCTCAATGAAAAACTGTTTTTT CASTLNEKLFF
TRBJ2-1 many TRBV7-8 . TGTGCCAGCAGCCAAAGGCCGGGGCAAGGGGCCAATGAGCAGTTCTTC CASSQRPGQGANEQFF
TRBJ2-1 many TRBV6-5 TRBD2 TGTGCCAGCAGTTACGTGGCTAGCGGGAGTAGGAATGAGCAGTTCTTC CASSYVASGSRNEQFF
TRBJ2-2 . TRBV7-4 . TGTGCCAGCAGCTTAGTCAAGGGAACCGGGAAGCTGTTTTTT CASSLVKGTGKLFF
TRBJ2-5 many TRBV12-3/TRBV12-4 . TGTGCCAGCAGCAGACAAGAGACCCAGTACTTC CASSRQETQYF
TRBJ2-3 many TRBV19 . TGTGCCAGTAGCCGCCCCGGTGCAGATACGCAGTATTTT CASSRPGADTQYF
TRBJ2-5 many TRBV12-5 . TGTGCTAGTGGCCCGACAGGGAGGGAGACCCAGTACTTC CASGPTGRETQYF